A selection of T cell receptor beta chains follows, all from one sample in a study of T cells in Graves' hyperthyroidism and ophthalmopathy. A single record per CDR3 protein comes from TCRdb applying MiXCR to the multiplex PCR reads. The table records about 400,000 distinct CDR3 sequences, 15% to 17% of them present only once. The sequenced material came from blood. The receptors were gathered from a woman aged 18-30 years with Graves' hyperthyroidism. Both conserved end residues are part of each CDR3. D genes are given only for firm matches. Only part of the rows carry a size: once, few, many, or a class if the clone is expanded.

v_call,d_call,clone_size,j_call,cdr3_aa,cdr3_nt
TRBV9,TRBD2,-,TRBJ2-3,CASSGVGLAGSTQYF,TGTGCCAGCAGCGGTGTGGGTCTAGCGGGAAGTACGCAGTATTTT
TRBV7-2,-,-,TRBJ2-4,CASSSGSFGKNIQYF,TGTGCCAGCAGCTCTGGATCTTTCGGCAAAAACATTCAGTACTTC
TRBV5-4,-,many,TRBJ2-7,CASSLQGGLYEQYF,TGTGCCAGCAGCTTGCAGGGGGGGCTCTACGAGCAGTACTTC
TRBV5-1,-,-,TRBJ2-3,CASTRDNRADTQYF,TGCGCCAGCACCAGGGACAATAGGGCAGATACGCAGTATTTT
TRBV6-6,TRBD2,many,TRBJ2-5,CASSYWEGSQQETQYF,TGTGCCAGCAGTTACTGGGAGGGTAGCCAACAAGAGACCCAGTACTTC
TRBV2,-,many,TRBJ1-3,CASRNRDSGNTIYF,TGTGCCAGCAGAAACCGGGACTCTGGAAACACCATATATTTT
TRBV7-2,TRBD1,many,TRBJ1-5,CASRPDRGNQPQHF,TGTGCCAGCAGGCCGGACAGGGGCAATCAGCCCCAGCATTTT
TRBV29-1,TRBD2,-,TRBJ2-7,CSVETSGSPEQYF,TGCAGCGTTGAAACTAGCGGGAGCCCCGAGCAGTACTTC
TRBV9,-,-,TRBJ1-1,CASSVGRITEAFF,TGTGCCAGCAGCGTAGGAAGGATTACTGAAGCTTTCTTT
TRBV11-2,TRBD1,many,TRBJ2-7,CASSSNRGNEQYF,TGTGCCAGCAGCTCGAACAGGGGCAACGAGCAGTACTTC
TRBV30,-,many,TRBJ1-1,CASGKAEAFF,TGTGCCTCAGGGAAGGCCGAAGCTTTCTTT
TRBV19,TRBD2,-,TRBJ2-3,CASRRTSTYREDTQYF,TGTGCCAGTCGCAGGACTAGCACATATCGGGAGGATACGCAGTATTTT
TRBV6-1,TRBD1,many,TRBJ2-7,CASSPPGQGIYEQYF,TGTGCCAGCAGTCCCCCAGGACAGGGGATCTACGAGCAGTACTTC
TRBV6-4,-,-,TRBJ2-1,CASSETLYNEQFF,TGTGCCAGCAGTGAGACTCTCTACAATGAGCAGTTCTTC
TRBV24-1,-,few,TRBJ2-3,CATSDTPAGGDTQYF,TGTGCCACCAGTGATACCCCAGCCGGAGGAGATACGCAGTATTTT
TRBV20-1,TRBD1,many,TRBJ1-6,CSAPLTGTGRSPLHF,TGCAGTGCTCCGTTAACCGGGACAGGGAGGTCACCCCTCCACTTT
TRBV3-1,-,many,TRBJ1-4,CASTTGGEKLFF,TGTGCCAGCACCACCGGGGGAGAAAAACTGTTTTTT
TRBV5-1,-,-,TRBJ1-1,CASSFTLDSNTEAFF,TGCGCCAGCAGCTTTACCTTGGACAGCAACACTGAAGCTTTCTTT
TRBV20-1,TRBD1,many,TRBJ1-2,CSARRRQGNNYGYTF,TGCAGTGCTAGGAGGCGACAGGGCAATAACTATGGCTACACCTTC
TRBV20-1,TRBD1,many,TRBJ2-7,CSASTGQGLYEQYF,TGCAGTGCTAGTACGGGACAGGGACTCTACGAGCAGTACTTC
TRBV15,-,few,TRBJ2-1,CATSSPKNNEQFF,TGTGCCACCAGCAGTCCCAAAAATAATGAGCAGTTCTTC
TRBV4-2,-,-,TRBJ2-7,CASSQEACETHEQYF,TGTGCCAGCAGCCAAGAGGCCTGCGAGACTCACGAGCAGTACTTC